What follows describes a single T cell receptor (beta chain). Per the study methods: The assay estimated nucleated cells by amplifying reference gene primers. The method was immunoSEQ multiplex PCR; TCRdb's version includes in-frame clones alone and lacks a portion of them. That table supplies the V and J calls and clone size; D and trimming were determined from the DNA. This table holds roughly 120,000 clones, about 84% found once. This sample was included in a study of blood T cell repertoires in COVID-19. As for the study in general: COVID-19 samples, acute and convalescent, were from the United States, Italy and Spain. T cells, B-cell-depleted T cells, or PBMCs supplied cDNA or gDNA.

Germline CDR1 and CDR2: SGDLS and YYNGEE. This CDR3 region has 17 residues. Trimming took 5 bases from V and 6 from J; bases not matched to a gene: 15. Sample: peripheral blood. This TCR was recovered from a human donor in a cohort sampled during active COVID-19. The chain recombines TRBV9 with TRBJ2-1; 9 bases agree with TRBD1. DNA for the CDR3: TGTGCCAGCAGGACGCACCCGGGACAGGGTGCTCTCAATGAGCAGTTCTTC. It encodes CASRTHPGQGALNEQFF.